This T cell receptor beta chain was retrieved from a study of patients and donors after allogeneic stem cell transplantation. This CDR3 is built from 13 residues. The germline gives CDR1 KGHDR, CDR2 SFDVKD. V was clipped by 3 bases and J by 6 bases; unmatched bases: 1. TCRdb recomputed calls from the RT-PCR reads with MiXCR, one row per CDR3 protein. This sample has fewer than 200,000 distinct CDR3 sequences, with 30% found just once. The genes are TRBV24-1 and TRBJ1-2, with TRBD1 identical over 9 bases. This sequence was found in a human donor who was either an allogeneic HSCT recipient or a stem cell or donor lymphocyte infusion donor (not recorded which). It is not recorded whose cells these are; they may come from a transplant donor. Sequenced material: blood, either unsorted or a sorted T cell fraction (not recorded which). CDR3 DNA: TGTGCCACCAGTGATCGGGACAGGGATGGCTACACCTTC. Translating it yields CATSDRDRDGYTF.